These 32 T cell receptor beta chains share one sample of origin, sequenced in a study of blood T cell repertoires in COVID-19. Here immunoSEQ multiplex PCR was the method, and the copy in TCRdb shows in-frame clones only, minus some. The sample contains under 200,000 clones, just over 85% of which appear only once. The specimen was peripheral blood. These receptor sequences come from a man aged 60-69 years with acute or convalescent COVID-19.

The J gene is TRBJ1-2, the V gene TRBV5-1, with 7 bases matching TRBD1. The CDR3 spans 15 residues. V lost 0 bases, J lost 8 bases, and 10 bases stayed unmatched. Per the germline V gene, CDR1 is SGHRS and CDR2 is YFSETQ. The DNA of the CDR3 is TGCGCCAGCAGCTTGGGCGGGACAGACAAAGTCGGCTACACCTTC. Protein product: CASSLGGTDKVGYTF. The full variable domain, with the rest looked up from reference TRBV5-1 and TRBJ1-2, is KAGVTQTPRYLIKTRGQQVTLSCSPISGHRSVSWYQQTPGQGLQFLFEYFSETQRNKGNFPGRFSGRQFSNSRSEMNVSTLELGDSALYLCASSLGGTDKVGYTFGSGTRLTVV.

The rearrangement joins TRBV19 to TRBJ1-2, with D possibly being TRBD1 (5 bases). This CDR3 contains 13 residues. V lost 5 bases, J lost 3 bases, and 10 bases lay in between. CDR1 is LNHDA, CDR2 SQIVND, per germline (reference sequence). The CDR3: CASSPRVDYGYTF. The DNA for the CDR3 is TGTGCCAGTAGTCCCAGGGTGGACTATGGCTACACCTTC.

This clone has just one count. This chain joins TRBV28 and TRBJ1-5; perhaps TRBD1 as D (5 bases). Per germline, CDR1 MDHEN and CDR2 SYDVKM. V was clipped by 3 bases and J by 6 bases, with 15 bases between them. This CDR3 comprises 15 residues. CDR3 sequence reads: CASSFAVRDSQPQHF. The CDR3 region has the DNA TGTGCCAGCAGTTTTGCAGTCAGGGATTCTCAGCCCCAGCATTTT.

This chain joins TRBV15 and TRBJ2-1; D ambiguous. V lost 0 bases and J lost 3, with 12 bases in between. The CDR3 loop spans 16 amino acids. Germline V CDR1 and CDR2: LNHNV, YYDKDF (reference sequence). The CDR3 DNA reads as TGTGCCACCAGCAGAGAGCCTATACGTAACTACAATGAGCAGTTCTTC. This codes for CATSREPIRNYNEQFF.

This chain connects TRBV5-4 to TRBJ2-3; maybe TRBD2 (6 bases). Germline V gene sequence: CDR1 SGHNT, CDR2 YYREEE (reference sequence). The V and J ends lost 2 bases and 6 bases respectively, with 16 bases between them. The CDR3 covers 15 residues. For the CDR3, the DNA is TGTGCCAGCAGCTTACTAGCCGGAGGGTACGATACGCAGTATTTT. Encoded protein: CASSLLAGGYDTQYF. Using reference TRBV5-4 and TRBJ2-3 for the parts outside the CDR3, the full variable domain is ETGVTQSPTHLIKTRGQQVTLRCSSQSGHNTVSWYQQALGQGPQFIFQYYREEENGRGNFPPRFSGLQFPNYSSELNVNALELDDSALYLCASSLLAGGYDTQYFGPGTRLTVL.

This clone was detected only a few times. The chain has TRBV4-1 and TRBJ2-1; 7 bases line up with TRBD2. The length of the CDR3 is 18 residues. The germline gives CDR1 MGHRA, CDR2 YSYEKL. The V segment lost 1 base and the J segment 2 bases; nucleotides outside the gene matches: 11. The CDR3 is CASSQAVIRTRTYNEQFF. Written as DNA, the CDR3 is TGCGCCAGCAGCCAAGCGGTCATCAGGACTAGAACCTACAATGAGCAGTTCTTC.

This rearrangement joins TRBV5-1 to TRBJ1-2; D call uncertain. The germline CDR1 and CDR2 sequences are SGHRS and YFSETQ. The CDR3 loop spans 14 amino acids. Between the trimmed V and J ends, which lost 0 bases and 6 bases, there was a span of 12 bases. For the CDR3, the DNA is TGCGCCAGCAGCTTGGAACGCGGAGCTCATGGCTACACCTTC. Translated: CASSLERGAHGYTF.

This clone was observed a few times. The rearrangement joins TRBV11-2 to TRBJ2-7, with 7 bases that match TRBD2. V gave up 6 bases and J gave up 2 bases; unmatched junction bases: 10. Germline CDR1 reads SGHAT; CDR2 reads FQNNGV. This CDR3 contains 15 residues. CDR3 in DNA: TGTGCCAGCAGTCTAGCTAGCGGCACAACCTACGAGCAGTACTTC. Its protein product is CASSLASGTTYEQYF.

This rearrangement joins TRBV5-1 to TRBJ1-2; tentatively, D is TRBD1 (5 bases). The CDR3 extends over 16 amino acids. V lost 5 bases to trimming and J lost 2 bases, with 19 bases between them. Germline-derived CDR1 and CDR2 are SGHRS and YFSETQ. CDR3 protein: CASSIEFPGGNYGYTF. The CDR3 bases are TGCGCCAGCAGTATTGAGTTTCCCGGGGGGAACTATGGCTACACCTTC.

The sample holds a few counts of this clone. The rearrangement links TRBV7-2 to TRBJ1-1, with D unresolved. Trimming removed 5 bases from V and 6 bases from J, with 25 bases in between. Germline loops: CDR1 SGHTA, CDR2 FQGNSA. The CDR3 is 17 amino acids. Here the CDR3 reads CASSPPGVRMLTSEAFF. As DNA, the CDR3 is TGTGCCAGCAGCCCTCCGGGAGTTAGGATGTTGACCTCTGAAGCTTTCTTT.

J is TRBJ2-5 and V is TRBV4-2; maybe TRBD1 (5 bases). Germline CDR1 is LGHNA and CDR2 is YNFKEQ. The CDR3 totals 15 residues. Trimming took 0 bases from V and 0 from J, leaving 8 bases between them. CDR3 nucleotides: TGTGCCAGCAGCCAAGAACAGGTGTACCAAGAGACCCAGTACTTC. It codes for CASSQEQVYQETQYF.

V gene TRBV4-2 combines with J gene TRBJ1-1; 10 bases align to TRBD1. Trimming took 6 bases from V and 5 from J; bases not matched to a gene: 15. CDR3 size: 17 residues. Germline V gene data show CDR1 as LGHNA and CDR2 as YNFKEQ. In DNA form, the CDR3 reads TGTGCCAGCAGTCGAAACCCCCGGGACAGGGGCAAGACTGAAGCTTTCTTT. Translating gives CASSRNPRDRGKTEAFF.

This chain joins TRBV27 and TRBJ1-6; D perhaps matches TRBD1 (5 bases). Germline CDR1 and CDR2: MNHEY and SMNVEV (reference sequence). This CDR3 is 17 amino acids long. The germline V and J ends were trimmed by 6 bases and 0 bases, with 15 bases remaining between them. The CDR3 coding sequence is TGTGCCAGCAGACCTCGGGGGTCGGGCTCCTATAATTCACCCCTCCACTTT. Its translation: CASRPRGSGSYNSPLHF.

A single count supports this clone. This rearrangement joins TRBV6-5 to TRBJ2-7, with D possibly TRBD1 on 5 matching bases. Germline lookup yields CDR1 MNHEY and CDR2 SVGAGI. This CDR3 is built from 15 residues. V lost 7 bases, J lost 3 bases, and 19 bases lay in between. The CDR3 DNA reads as TGTGCCAGCAAGGCAGGGCCAGCCCCCTTCTACGAGCAGTACTTC. It specifies CASKAGPAPFYEQYF.

V is TRBV6-5 and J is TRBJ1-1, with D perhaps TRBD1 (5 bases). There are 14 residues in the CDR3. Trimming cost V 6 bases and J 2 bases, with 13 bases left between them. Germline CDR1 and CDR2: MNHEY and SVGAGI. The CDR3 here is CASREGPVNTEAFF. CDR3 bases: TGTGCCAGCAGGGAGGGACCGGTTAACACTGAAGCTTTCTTT.

As concerns this clone: Distinct nucleotide sequences in the sample also encode this CDR3. The chain joins TRBV3-1 (or the pseudogene TRBV3-2) to TRBJ1-5; D might be TRBD1 (5 bases). Between the trimmed V and J ends, which lost 3 bases and 7 bases, there was a span of 10 bases. Germline CDR1 is LGHDT and CDR2 is YNNKEL (reference sequence). This CDR3 is built from 13 residues. For the CDR3, the DNA is TGTGCCAGCAGCCAGGGGGGTGGACAGCCCCAGCATTTT. This codes for CASSQGGGQPQHF.

V usage is TRBV7-3 and J usage is TRBJ2-5; unclear D gene. CDR1 and CDR2 (germline): SGHTA, FQGTGA. V dropped 4 bases and J dropped 0 bases, with 12 bases sitting between them. The length of the CDR3 is 15 residues. CDR3 DNA: TGTGCCAGCAGCTATAATCTGGGCTACCAAGAGACCCAGTACTTC. It codes for CASSYNLGYQETQYF. The full variable domain, rest sourced from reference TRBV7-3 and TRBJ2-5, is GAGVSQTPSNKVTEKGKYVELRCDPISGHTALYWYRQSLGQGPEFLIYFQGTGAADDSGLPNDRFFAVRPEGSVSTLKIQRTERGDSAVYLCASSYNLGYQETQYFGPGTRLLVL.

This clone was counted a few times. The chain has TRBV5-1 and TRBJ2-7, with 11 bases identical to TRBD2. CDR3 size: 17 residues. Germline loops: CDR1 SGHRS, CDR2 YFSETQ. Unmatched junction bases numbered 13, after V lost 4 bases and J lost 4 bases. CDR3 DNA sequence: TGCGCCAGCAGCGATGGCACCGGGACTAGCGGTTTTTACGAGCAGTACTTC. The encoded protein is CASSDGTGTSGFYEQYF.

The chain uses TRBV6-5 and TRBJ2-7, with D possibly being TRBD2 (6 bases). Trimming cost V 5 bases and J 3 bases, with 14 bases left between them. Looked up from germline, CDR1 is MNHEY and CDR2 is SVGAGI. There are 14 residues in the CDR3. The CDR3 loop is CASSLRWRDYEQYF. CDR3 bases: TGTGCCAGCAGTCTGCGATGGCGGGACTACGAGCAGTACTTC.

J is TRBJ1-2 and V is TRBV5-1; maybe TRBD1 (6 bases). Trimming left V 4 bases short and J 7 bases short, with 14 bases between. The CDR3 has 13 residues. Per germline, CDR1 SGHRS and CDR2 YFSETQ. The CDR3 loop is CASSPDRASGYTF. The CDR3 DNA sequence: TGCGCCAGCAGCCCGGACAGAGCAAGTGGCTACACCTTC.

This sequence joins TRBV28 and TRBJ2-3; D call uncertain. This CDR3 region has 14 residues. The V and J ends lost 3 bases and 0 bases respectively, with 7 bases between them. CDR1 is MDHEN and CDR2 is SYDVKM in the germline V gene. The CDR3 spells CASSLSPSTDTQYF. The CDR3 DNA reads TGTGCCAGCAGTTTGAGCCCTAGCACAGATACGCAGTATTTT. Full variable domain (remainder filled in from reference TRBV28 and TRBJ2-3): DVKVTQSSRYLVKRTGEKVFLECVQDMDHENMFWYRQDPGLGLRLIYFSYDVKMKEKGDIPEGYSVSREKKERFSLILESASTNQTSMYLCASSLSPSTDTQYFGPGTRLTVL.

This sequence joins TRBV28 and TRBJ1-6, with 9 positions matching TRBD1. This CDR3 has 18 residues. Germline V gene data show CDR1 as MDHEN and CDR2 as SYDVKM. V lost 5 bases and J lost 4; bases outside the gene matches: 12. The CDR3 nucleotides are TGTGCCAGCAGTACGACCTCACAGGGGGCAGAGTATAATTCACCCCTCCACTTT. It codes for CASSTTSQGAEYNSPLHF.

The rearrangement joins TRBV18 to TRBJ1-3; D remains unclear. CDR1 and CDR2 from the germline V gene are KGHSH and LQKENI. V lost 2 bases and J 8 bases, leaving 10 bases between the germline ends. There are 13 residues in the CDR3. The CDR3 loop is CASSPAGEDTIYF. CDR3 nucleotide sequence: TGTGCCAGCTCACCAGCCGGGGAGGACACCATATATTTT.

The V gene is TRBV29-1, the J gene TRBJ1-1, with TRBD1 identical over 8 bases. This CDR3 comprises 11 residues. V lost 6 bases, J lost 6 bases, and 3 bases stayed unmatched. Germline values: CDR1 SQVTM, CDR2 ANQGSEA. The CDR3 here is CSVDRGAEAFF. Here the CDR3 DNA reads TGCAGCGTAGACAGGGGCGCTGAAGCTTTCTTT.

V usage is TRBV28 and J usage is TRBJ1-1; no firm D call. Trimming took 4 bases from V and 5 from J, leaving 20 bases between them. The CDR3 spans 16 residues. Per the germline V gene, CDR1 is MDHEN and CDR2 is SYDVKM. The CDR3 region has the DNA TGTGCCAGCAGTTGGAGCGGGCAGGCGGTGCGAACTGAAGCTTTCTTT. Amino acid sequence: CASSWSGQAVRTEAFF.

V and J are TRBV5-1 and TRBJ2-7, with 8 bases aligning to TRBD1. The CDR3 length is 15 residues. Germline V gene lookup returns CDR1 SGHRS and CDR2 YFSETQ. With V trimmed by 0 bases and J by 6 bases, 8 bases remained unmatched. CDR3 protein: CASSLGSAGGSEQYF. The CDR3 DNA follows: TGCGCCAGCAGCTTGGGGTCGGCAGGGGGCAGCGAGCAGTACTTC.

V and J are TRBV2 and TRBJ1-1; TRBD1 is a possible D gene (5 bases). The CDR3 is 15 amino acids. The V end was cut by 4 bases, the J end by 4 bases, with 16 bases between. Per the germline V gene, CDR1 is SNHLY and CDR2 is FYNNEI. The CDR3 reads CASSAYQGGSTEAFF. CDR3 in DNA: TGTGCCAGCAGTGCTTACCAGGGTGGAAGCACTGAAGCTTTCTTT.

This chain connects TRBV3-1 (or the pseudogene TRBV3-2) to TRBJ2-3; possible D gene TRBD2, 6 bases. Trimming cost V 1 base and J 3 bases, with 14 bases left between them. The CDR3 contains 16 residues. The germline V gene has CDR1 LGHDT and CDR2 YNNKEL (reference sequence). The CDR3 DNA reads TGTGCCAGCAGCCAAGTGGGGGGAGGTGAGACAGATACGCAGTATTTT. Protein: CASSQVGGGETDTQYF.

The V gene is TRBV28, the J gene TRBJ1-2; a possible D gene is TRBD1 (5 bases). With 5 bases removed from V and 5 bases from J, the gap between germline ends came to 27 bases. CDR1 and CDR2 (germline): MDHEN, SYDVKM. There are 18 residues in the CDR3. CDR3 sequence (DNA): TGTGCCAGCAGTCCCCGAATGGGACTCCTGACGGGCCCATATGGCTACACCTTC. It encodes CASSPRMGLLTGPYGYTF.

The chain uses TRBV7-2 and TRBJ2-1; 11 bases are a match to TRBD2. CDR1 and CDR2 from the germline V gene are SGHTA and FQGNSA. This CDR3 is built from 18 residues. Trimming took 3 bases from V and 3 from J; bases not matched to a gene: 10. The CDR3 reads CASSFDFPGLAVYNEQFF. The CDR3 nucleotides read TGTGCCAGCAGCTTCGATTTTCCGGGACTAGCGGTCTACAATGAGCAGTTCTTC. Using reference TRBV7-2 and TRBJ2-1 for the parts outside the CDR3, the full variable domain is GAGVSQSPSNKVTEKGKDVELRCDPISGHTALYWYRQSLGQGLEFLIYFQGNSAPDKSGLPSDRFSAERTGGSVSTLTIQRTQQEDSAVYLCASSFDFPGLAVYNEQFFGPGTRLTVL.

This sequence joins TRBV5-5 and TRBJ2-6, with TRBD1 matching 10 bases. Germline V gene lookup returns CDR1 SGHKS and CDR2 YYEKEE (reference sequence). This CDR3 has 19 amino acids. After removal of 0 bases from V and 9 bases from J, the junction contained 15 bases not matched to a gene. CDR3 sequence reads: CASSLVLWDRGINGNVLTF. In DNA form, the CDR3 reads TGTGCCAGCAGCTTGGTGTTGTGGGACAGGGGAATCAACGGCAACGTCCTGACTTTC.

The gene calls are TRBV2 and TRBJ1-2, with TRBD1 matching over 9 bases. V lost 5 bases to trimming and J lost 4 bases; unmatched junction nucleotides: 2. Germline V lookup: CDR1 SNHLY, CDR2 FYNNEI. This CDR3 contains 13 residues. The CDR3, as DNA: TGTGCCAGCAGTTTACAGGGGGCCTATGGCTACACCTTC. Protein sequence: CASSLQGAYGYTF.